Below are 28 T cell receptor beta chains sequenced from a single sample in a study of cytomegalovirus exposure and HLA in healthy donors. Both 60 Vbeta primers and 13 Jbeta primers went into the PCR. Sequencing used immunoSEQ multiplex PCR; TCRdb keeps in-frame clones, though not all of them. Recorded for this sample: 30,000 to 45,000 clones. The sequenced sample consisted of PBMCs. The source of these receptors is a middle-aged man in good health and CMV-seropositive.

The rearrangement joins TRBV14 to TRBJ1-5; TRBD1 is a possible D gene (5 bases). This CDR3 has 18 residues. Germline CDR1 is SGHDN and CDR2 is FVKESK. V was shortened by 0 bases and J by 0 bases, with 15 bases between the two germline ends. CDR3: CASSQDRRTQNSNQPQHF. The CDR3 bases are TGTGCCAGCAGCCAAGATCGTCGGACACAAAATAGCAATCAGCCCCAGCATTTT.

This chain links TRBV18 with TRBJ1-1; possible D gene TRBD1, 6 bases. Germline V gives CDR1 KGHSH, CDR2 LQKENI. The germline V and J ends were trimmed by 4 bases and 3 bases, with 15 bases remaining between them. This CDR3 region has 15 residues. The CDR3 DNA follows: TGTGCCAGCTCACACAACAGGGATTGGGACACTGAAGCTTTCTTT. Encoded protein: CASSHNRDWDTEAFF.

V usage is TRBV11-2 and J usage is TRBJ1-2, with no clear D. V was shortened by 2 bases and J by 4 bases, with 8 bases between the two germline ends. CDR3 size: 13 residues. From germline, CDR1 is SGHAT and CDR2 FQNNGV. The CDR3 is CASSLFEGYGYTF. CDR3 nucleotide sequence: TGTGCCAGCAGCTTATTTGAGGGCTATGGCTACACCTTC.

V usage is TRBV5-4 and J usage is TRBJ2-3; tentative D call: TRBD1 (6 bases). Trimming took 5 bases from V and 0 from J, leaving 13 bases between them. The CDR3 contains 15 residues. Germline CDR1 is SGHNT and CDR2 is YYREEE (reference sequence). The CDR3 nucleotides are TGTGCCAGCAGTAGAGGGGGTACTAGCACAGATACGCAGTATTTT. It yields the protein CASSRGGTSTDTQYF. The full variable domain, its missing parts supplied by reference TRBV5-4 and TRBJ2-3, is ETGVTQSPTHLIKTRGQQVTLRCSSQSGHNTVSWYQQALGQGPQFIFQYYREEENGRGNFPPRFSGLQFPNYSSELNVNALELDDSALYLCASSRGGTSTDTQYFGPGTRLTVL.

The chain has TRBV5-3 and TRBJ2-7; 7 bases line up with TRBD1. TRBV5-3 belongs to the ORF category, with a function that is uncertain. After removal of 6 bases from V and 1 base from J, the junction contained 13 bases not matched to a gene. The CDR3 length is 16 residues. CDR3 region: CARTDIAGTASYEQYF. CDR3 coding DNA: TGTGCCAGAACCGATATCGCCGGGACAGCTTCCTACGAGCAGTACTTC.

The V and J genes are TRBV18 and TRBJ1-5; TRBD1 matches at 8 bases. Germline values: CDR1 KGHSH, CDR2 LQKENI. J lost 3 bases, V lost 3 bases, and 4 bases had no gene match. This CDR3 has 15 residues. CDR3 bases: TGTGCCAGCTCACCTCAGGGGGCCGACAATCAGCCCCAGCATTTT. Protein: CASSPQGADNQPQHF.

The chain employs TRBV5-1 and TRBJ1-1; 7 bases align to TRBD1. The junction had 7 bases not matched to a gene; V was cut back by 4 bases and J by 1 base. The CDR3 totals 15 residues. Germline CDR1 and CDR2: SGHRS and YFSETQ. The CDR3 region has the DNA TGCGCCAGCAGCACTCCGGGACAGAGGAACACTGAAGCTTTCTTT. Residues: CASSTPGQRNTEAFF.

This chain joins TRBV6-1 and TRBJ2-7; 7 bases align to TRBD2. The CDR3 has 15 amino acids. With 6 bases clipped from V and 2 bases from J, the junction kept 10 bases outside the gene matches. CDR1 is MNHNS and CDR2 is SASEGT in the germline V gene. CDR3 sequence (DNA): TGTGCCAGCAGGTCGGGCGGGGGTGCCGCCTACGAGCAGTACTTC. It is translated as CASRSGGGAAYEQYF.

The chain recombines TRBV9 with TRBJ1-1, with D unclear. Between the trimmed V and J ends, which lost 0 bases and 0 bases, there was a span of 6 bases. The CDR3 spans 14 residues. Germline CDR1 SGDLS, CDR2 YYNGEE. The DNA of the CDR3 is TGTGCCAGCAGCGTAGGTAACATGAACACTGAAGCTTTCTTT. It translates to CASSVGNMNTEAFF.

This sequence joins TRBV11-3 and TRBJ1-4; D possibly corresponds to TRBD1 (5 bases). This CDR3 region has 15 residues. CDR1 and CDR2 (germline): SGHNT, YENEEA. V lost 5 bases to trimming and J lost 3 bases, with 13 bases between them. The CDR3, as DNA: TGTGCCAGCAGCATCCAGGGCCCCCCTAATGAAAAACTGTTTTTT. It translates to CASSIQGPPNEKLFF.

V gene TRBV7-2 combines with J gene TRBJ2-5; tentative D call: TRBD2 (7 bases). Trimming removed 2 bases at V and 4 bases at J, with 11 bases between. The CDR3 spans 14 residues. The germline CDR1 and CDR2 sequences are SGHTA and FQGNSA. In DNA form, the CDR3 reads TGTGCCAGCAGCTTAATAGGGGGGGGAGAGACCCAGTACTTC. Translated: CASSLIGGGETQYF.

The chain employs TRBV7-9 and TRBJ1-1; D remains unclear. V was cut by 4 bases and J by 0 bases, with 15 bases left in between. CDR3 length: 16 amino acids. Germline CDR1 and CDR2: SEHNR and FQNEAQ (reference sequence). Here the CDR3 reads CASSSGIRRMNTEAFF. CDR3 coding DNA: TGTGCCAGCAGCTCGGGAATAAGGCGTATGAACACTGAAGCTTTCTTT.

The chain employs TRBV7-9 and TRBJ2-2, with 8 bases that match TRBD2. The CDR3 consists of 16 residues. The V and J ends lost 3 bases and 0 bases, in that order; junction bases with no gene match: 3. CDR1 and CDR2 from the germline V gene are SEHNR and FQNEAQ (reference sequence). The CDR3 DNA reads as TGTGCCAGCAGCTTTAGGGGACTAGCGAACACCGGGGAGCTGTTTTTT. As protein: CASSFRGLANTGELFF.

The rearrangement links TRBV19 to TRBJ1-2; D is unclear. The V gene's germline CDR1 is LNHDA and CDR2 SQIVND (reference sequence). V lost 4 bases and J 4 bases, leaving 10 bases between the germline ends. The CDR3 has 13 residues. DNA of the CDR3: TGTGCCAGTAGTAATGAGGGAATCTATGGCTACACCTTC. Protein sequence: CASSNEGIYGYTF.

The CDR3 is CASSRGDATGSGANVLTF. CDR3 nucleotides: TGTGCCAGCAGCAGGGGGGATGCGACAGGGTCTGGGGCCAACGTCCTGACTTTC. The chain recombines TRBV7-9 with TRBJ2-6; maybe TRBD1 (7 bases). This CDR3 is 18 amino acids long. V was clipped by 5 bases and J by 1 base, with 18 bases between them. The germline CDR1 and CDR2 sequences are SEHNR and FQNEAQ (reference sequence). Looking up the rest from reference TRBV7-9 and TRBJ2-6 gives the full variable domain: DTGVSQNPRHKITKRGQNVTFRCDPISEHNRLYWYRQTLGQGPEFLTYFQNEAQLEKSRLLSDRFSAERPKGSFSTLEIQRTEQGDSAMYLCASSRGDATGSGANVLTFGAGSRLTVL.

The V and J genes are TRBV5-1 and TRBJ2-2, with TRBD2 as a possible D gene (5 bases). The V end was cut by 3 bases, the J end by 5 bases, with 14 bases between. The germline V gene encodes CDR1 SGHRS and CDR2 YFSETQ. The CDR3 has 15 amino acids. The CDR3 is CASSYEGVRTGELFF. The CDR3 region has the DNA TGCGCCAGCAGCTACGAGGGAGTACGGACCGGGGAGCTGTTTTTT.

A note on this clone: An end of the junction differs from the germline gene, which may be a read error. Within the sample, other DNA sequences also encode this same CDR3. This chain links TRBV11-1 with TRBJ2-4; possible D gene TRBD2, 6 bases. This CDR3 spans 14 amino acids. Germline CDR1 SGHAT, CDR2 FQDESV (reference sequence). In DNA, the CDR3 is TGTGCCAGTAGCTTGGGGGGATCCAAAAACATTCAGTACTTC. The encoded protein is CASSLGGSKNIQYF.

The chain links TRBV9 to TRBJ2-1; 12 nucleotides match TRBD2. The germline CDR1 and CDR2 sequences are SGDLS and YYNGEE. V shed 0 bases, J shed 2 bases, and the junction held 3 bases outside the gene matches. CDR3 length: 17 residues. The CDR3 DNA reads as TGTGCCAGCAGCGTAGCTCGACTAGCGGGGGCCTACAATGAGCAGTTCTTC. This codes for CASSVARLAGAYNEQFF.

This rearrangement joins TRBV2 to TRBJ2-5, with TRBD2 identical over 12 bases. The CDR3 is 17 residues long. V lost 2 bases and J lost 5; bases outside the gene matches: 9. The V gene's germline CDR1 is SNHLY and CDR2 FYNNEI. The CDR3 reads CASSEKILAGGEETQYF. CDR3 in DNA: TGTGCCAGCAGTGAAAAGATACTAGCGGGAGGTGAGGAGACCCAGTACTTC.

The rearrangement links TRBV7-2 to TRBJ1-1; D call uncertain. Trimming removed 5 bases at V and 7 bases at J, with 11 bases between. The CDR3 totals 12 residues. Per germline, CDR1 SGHTA and CDR2 FQGNSA. The CDR3 loop is CASSPRRGEAFF. In DNA, the CDR3 is TGTGCCAGCAGCCCGCGGCGGGGTGAAGCTTTCTTT. Drawing the rest from reference TRBV7-2 and TRBJ1-1, the complete variable domain is GAGVSQSPSNKVTEKGKDVELRCDPISGHTALYWYRQSLGQGLEFLIYFQGNSAPDKSGLPSDRFSAERTGGSVSTLTIQRTQQEDSAVYLCASSPRRGEAFFGQGTRLTVV.

The V call is TRBV7-2, the J call TRBJ2-5; weak D call: TRBD2 (6 bases). CDR3 length equals 14 residues. Germline-derived CDR1 and CDR2 are SGHTA and FQGNSA. V dropped 8 bases and J dropped 3 bases, with 16 bases sitting between them. This CDR3 reads CASRYMGGEETQYF. As DNA, the CDR3 is TGTGCCAGCCGGTATATGGGCGGGGAAGAGACCCAGTACTTC.

The V and J genes are TRBV29-1 and TRBJ2-7, with TRBD2 matching over 7 bases. V dropped 5 bases and J dropped 3; count of bases not matched to a gene: 7. The germline V gene encodes CDR1 SQVTM and CDR2 ANQGSEA. This CDR3 has 13 amino acids. As DNA, the CDR3 is TGCAGCGTTTCGACTAGCCCAGGCTACGAGCAGTACTTC. Residues: CSVSTSPGYEQYF.

The rearrangement uses TRBV19 and TRBJ1-1; unclear D gene. The CDR3 consists of 11 residues. Trimming shortened V by 8 bases and J by 7 bases, and 11 bases separated the two germline ends. Germline CDR1 LNHDA, CDR2 SQIVND (reference sequence). CDR3 nucleotide sequence: TGTGCCAGTCAATGGGAGGGTGAAGCTTTCTTT. This gives the protein CASQWEGEAFF.

The chain links TRBV10-3 to TRBJ1-6, with TRBD1 matching 8 bases. The CDR3 runs to 13 residues. Germline assignment: CDR1 ENHRY and CDR2 SYGVKD. V lost 6 bases to trimming and J lost 7 bases; unmatched junction nucleotides: 2. The CDR3: CAIRDRDNSPLHF. For the CDR3, the DNA is TGTGCCATCAGGGACAGGGACAATTCACCCCTCCACTTT.

V gene TRBV19 combines with J gene TRBJ2-6; 12 bases map to TRBD1. The germline gives CDR1 LNHDA, CDR2 SQIVND (reference sequence). The CDR3 runs to 19 residues. With 7 bases clipped from V and 4 bases from J, the junction kept 14 bases outside the gene matches. The CDR3: CASTRRPGQGAEGANVLTF. CDR3 bases: TGTGCCAGTACCCGCAGGCCGGGACAGGGGGCAGAGGGGGCCAACGTCCTGACTTTC.

V and J are TRBV30 and TRBJ2-3; maybe TRBD2 (6 bases). Germline V gene data show CDR1 as GTSNPN and CDR2 as SVGIG (reference sequence). V lost 5 bases and J 6 bases, leaving 9 bases between the germline ends. The CDR3 consists of 11 residues. The CDR3 DNA is TGTGCCTGGGCAGGGAGGGATACGCAGTATTTT. Translating it yields CAWAGRDTQYF.

The chain combines TRBV28 with TRBJ2-5; 11 nucleotides line up with TRBD1. TRBJ2-7 explains the end of the DNA better; the J call may be wrong. The CDR3 contains 14 residues. Germline CDR1 is MDHEN and CDR2 is SYDVKM. The CDR3 spells CASSSDRGLHEQYF. CDR3 nucleotide sequence: TGTGCCAGCAGTTCGGACAGGGGGCTCCACGAGCAGTACTTC.

The chain has TRBV28 and TRBJ1-4; 8 nucleotides agree with TRBD1. CDR3 length: 12 amino acids. V shed 8 bases and J 10 bases; nucleotides not matched to a gene: 6. The V gene's germline CDR1 is MDHEN and CDR2 SYDVKM. In DNA form, the CDR3 reads TGTGCCAGCGTTGGACAGGGAGGAAAACTGTTTTTT. Translated, it gives CASVGQGGKLFF.